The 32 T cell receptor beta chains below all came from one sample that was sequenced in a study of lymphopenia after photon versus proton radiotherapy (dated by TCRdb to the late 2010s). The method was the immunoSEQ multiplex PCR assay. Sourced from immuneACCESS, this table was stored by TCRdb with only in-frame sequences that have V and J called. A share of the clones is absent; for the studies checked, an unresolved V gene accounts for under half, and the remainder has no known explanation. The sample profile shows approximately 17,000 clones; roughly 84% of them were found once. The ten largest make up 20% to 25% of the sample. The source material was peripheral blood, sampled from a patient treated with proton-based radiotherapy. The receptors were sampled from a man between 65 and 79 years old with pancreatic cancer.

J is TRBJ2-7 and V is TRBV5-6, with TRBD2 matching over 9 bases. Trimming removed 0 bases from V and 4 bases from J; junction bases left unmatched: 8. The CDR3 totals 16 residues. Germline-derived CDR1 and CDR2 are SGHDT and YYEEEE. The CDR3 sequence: CASSLAPSGGPYEQYF. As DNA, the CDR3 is TGTGCCAGCAGCTTGGCTCCCAGCGGGGGGCCGTACGAGCAGTACTTC.

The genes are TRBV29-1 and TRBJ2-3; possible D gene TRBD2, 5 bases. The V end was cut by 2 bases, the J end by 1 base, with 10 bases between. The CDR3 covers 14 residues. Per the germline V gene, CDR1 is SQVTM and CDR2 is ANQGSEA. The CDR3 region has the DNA TGCAGCGTTGAATCCATCGGGGGCACAGATACGCAGTATTTT. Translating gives CSVESIGGTDTQYF.

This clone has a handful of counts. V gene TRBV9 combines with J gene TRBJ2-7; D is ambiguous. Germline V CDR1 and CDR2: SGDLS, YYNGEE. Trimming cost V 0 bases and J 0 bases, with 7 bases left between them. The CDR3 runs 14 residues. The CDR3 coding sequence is TGTGCCAGCAGCGTAGGTGTAGGCTCCTACGAGCAGTACTTC. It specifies CASSVGVGSYEQYF.

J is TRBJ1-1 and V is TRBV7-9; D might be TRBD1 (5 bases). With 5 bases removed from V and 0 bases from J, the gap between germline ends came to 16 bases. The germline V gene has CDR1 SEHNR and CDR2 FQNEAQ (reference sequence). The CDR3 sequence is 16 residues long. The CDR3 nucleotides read TGTGCCAGCAGCAAGGATCCGGGACGGATGAACACTGAAGCTTTCTTT. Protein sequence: CASSKDPGRMNTEAFF. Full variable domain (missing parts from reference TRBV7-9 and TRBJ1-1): DTGVSQNPRHKITKRGQNVTFRCDPISEHNRLYWYRQTLGQGPEFLTYFQNEAQLEKSRLLSDRFSAERPKGSFSTLEIQRTEQGDSAMYLCASSKDPGRMNTEAFFGQGTRLTVV.

CDR3 nucleotides: TGTGCCAGTAGTATATCCGGACTCCCCTCTATGGGTGAAAAACTGTTTTTT. It codes for CASSISGLPSMGEKLFF. The V gene is TRBV19, the J gene TRBJ1-4; D ambiguous. In germline, CDR1 is LNHDA, CDR2 SQIVND (reference sequence). V lost 2 bases and J 7 bases, leaving 20 bases between the germline ends. CDR3 size: 17 residues.

In DNA form, the CDR3 reads TGCAGCGTGGGAAGGGTCGACATCTCTGAAGCTTTCTTT. Translating gives CSVGRVDISEAFF. The rearrangement links TRBV29-1 to TRBJ1-1; no definite D call. The germline CDR1 and CDR2 sequences are SQVTM and ANQGSEA. The CDR3 spans 13 residues. V was trimmed by 6 bases and J by 6 bases, leaving 17 bases between them.

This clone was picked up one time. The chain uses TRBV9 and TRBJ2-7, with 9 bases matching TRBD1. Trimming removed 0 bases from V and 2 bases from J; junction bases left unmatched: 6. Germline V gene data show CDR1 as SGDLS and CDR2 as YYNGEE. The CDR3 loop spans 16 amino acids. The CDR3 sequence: CASSVGPGQGTYEQYF. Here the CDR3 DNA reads TGTGCCAGCAGCGTAGGACCAGGACAGGGGACCTACGAGCAGTACTTC.

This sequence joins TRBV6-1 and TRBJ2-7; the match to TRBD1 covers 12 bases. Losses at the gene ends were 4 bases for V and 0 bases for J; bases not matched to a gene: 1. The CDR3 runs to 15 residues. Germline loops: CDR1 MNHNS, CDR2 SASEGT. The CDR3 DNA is TGTGCCAGCAGTGGGGGACAGGGGGCCTCCTACGAGCAGTACTTC. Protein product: CASSGGQGASYEQYF.

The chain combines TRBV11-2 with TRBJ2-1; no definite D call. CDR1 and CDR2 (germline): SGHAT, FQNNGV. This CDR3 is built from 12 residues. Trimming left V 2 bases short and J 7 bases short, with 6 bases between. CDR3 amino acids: CASSLTKNEQFF. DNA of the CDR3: TGTGCCAGCAGCTTAACTAAGAATGAGCAGTTCTTC.

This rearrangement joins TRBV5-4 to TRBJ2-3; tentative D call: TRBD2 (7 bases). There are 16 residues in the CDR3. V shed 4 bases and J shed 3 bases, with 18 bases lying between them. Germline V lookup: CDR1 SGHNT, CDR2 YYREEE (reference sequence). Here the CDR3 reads CASSPGGSGMTDTQYF. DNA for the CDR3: TGTGCCAGCAGCCCCGGGGGCAGCGGGATGACAGATACGCAGTATTTT.

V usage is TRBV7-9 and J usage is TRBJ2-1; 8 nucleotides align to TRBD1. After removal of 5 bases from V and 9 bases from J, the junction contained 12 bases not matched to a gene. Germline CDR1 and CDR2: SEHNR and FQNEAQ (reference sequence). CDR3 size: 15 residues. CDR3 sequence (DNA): TGTGCCAGCAGCCCTGGACAGGGTAGGGGCGGTGAGCAGTTCTTC. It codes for CASSPGQGRGGEQFF.

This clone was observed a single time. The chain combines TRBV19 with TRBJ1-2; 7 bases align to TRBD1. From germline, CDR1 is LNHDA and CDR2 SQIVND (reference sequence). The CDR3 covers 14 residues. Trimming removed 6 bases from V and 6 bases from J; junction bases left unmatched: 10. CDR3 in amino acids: CASSSRQGVHGYTF. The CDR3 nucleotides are TGTGCCAGTAGCTCCCGACAGGGTGTGCATGGCTACACCTTC.

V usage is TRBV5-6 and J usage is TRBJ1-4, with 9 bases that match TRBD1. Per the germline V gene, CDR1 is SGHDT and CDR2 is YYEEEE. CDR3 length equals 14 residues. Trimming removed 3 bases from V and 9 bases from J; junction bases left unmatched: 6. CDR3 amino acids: CASSSGQGYQKLFF. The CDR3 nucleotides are TGTGCCAGCAGCTCGGGACAGGGTTATCAAAAACTGTTTTTT.

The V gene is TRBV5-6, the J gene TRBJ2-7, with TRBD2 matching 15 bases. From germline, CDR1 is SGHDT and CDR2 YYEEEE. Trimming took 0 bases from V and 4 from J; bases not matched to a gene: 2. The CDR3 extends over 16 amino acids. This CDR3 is CASSLVGLAGGYEQYF. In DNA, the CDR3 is TGTGCCAGCAGCTTGGTCGGACTAGCGGGAGGGTACGAGCAGTACTTC.

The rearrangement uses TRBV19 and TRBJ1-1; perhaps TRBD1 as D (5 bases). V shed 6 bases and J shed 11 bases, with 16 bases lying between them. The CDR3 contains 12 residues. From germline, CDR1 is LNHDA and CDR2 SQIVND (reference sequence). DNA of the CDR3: TGTGCCAGTAGCATTGGGGGGTATCGGGCTTTCTTT. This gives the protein CASSIGGYRAFF.

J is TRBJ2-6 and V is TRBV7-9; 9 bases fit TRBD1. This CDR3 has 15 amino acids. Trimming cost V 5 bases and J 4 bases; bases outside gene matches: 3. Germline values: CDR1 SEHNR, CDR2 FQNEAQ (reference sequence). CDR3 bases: TGTGCCAGCAGCGACAGGGGGGCAGGGGCCAACGTCCTGACTTTC. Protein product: CASSDRGAGANVLTF.

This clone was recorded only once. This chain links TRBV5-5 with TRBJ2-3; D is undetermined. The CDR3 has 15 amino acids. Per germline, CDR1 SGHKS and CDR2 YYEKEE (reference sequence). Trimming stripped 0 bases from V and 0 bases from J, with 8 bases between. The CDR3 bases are TGTGCCAGCAGCTTGGGTCAATCTAGCACAGATACGCAGTATTTT. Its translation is CASSLGQSSTDTQYF.

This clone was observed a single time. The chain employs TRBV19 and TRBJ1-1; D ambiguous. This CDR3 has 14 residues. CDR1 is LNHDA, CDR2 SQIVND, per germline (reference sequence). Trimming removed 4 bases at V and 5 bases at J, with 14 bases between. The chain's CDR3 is CASSREGVGTEAFF. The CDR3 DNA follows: TGTGCCAGTAGTAGGGAGGGAGTTGGGACTGAAGCTTTCTTT.

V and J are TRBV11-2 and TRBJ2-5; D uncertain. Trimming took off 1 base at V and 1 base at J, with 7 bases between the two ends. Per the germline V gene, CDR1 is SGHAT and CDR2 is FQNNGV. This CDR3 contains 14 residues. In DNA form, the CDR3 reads TGTGCCAGCAGCTTAGTGCTCACCCAAGAGACCCAGTACTTC. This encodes CASSLVLTQETQYF.

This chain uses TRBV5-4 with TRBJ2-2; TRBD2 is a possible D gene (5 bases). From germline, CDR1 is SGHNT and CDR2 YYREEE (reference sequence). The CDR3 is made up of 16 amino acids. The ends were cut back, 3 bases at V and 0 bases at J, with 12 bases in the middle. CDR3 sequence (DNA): TGTGCCAGCAGCTCCCGACTATACGCGAACACCGGGGAGCTGTTTTTT. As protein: CASSSRLYANTGELFF.

The CDR3 coding sequence is TGTGCCAGCAGTGAAGCTAGCGGGGGGGGCGATACGCAGTATTTT. Translation gives CASSEASGGGDTQYF. The chain recombines TRBV6-1 with TRBJ2-3, with 11 bases identical to TRBD2. The CDR3 consists of 15 residues. Germline V CDR1 and CDR2: MNHNS, SASEGT. J lost 6 bases, V lost 0 bases, and 2 bases had no gene match.

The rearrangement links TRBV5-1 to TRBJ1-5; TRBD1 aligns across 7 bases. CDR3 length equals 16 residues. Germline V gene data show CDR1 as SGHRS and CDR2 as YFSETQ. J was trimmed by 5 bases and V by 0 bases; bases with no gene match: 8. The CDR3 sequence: CASSLGGQVKDQPQHF. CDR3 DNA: TGCGCCAGCAGCTTGGGTGGACAGGTGAAAGATCAGCCCCAGCATTTT.

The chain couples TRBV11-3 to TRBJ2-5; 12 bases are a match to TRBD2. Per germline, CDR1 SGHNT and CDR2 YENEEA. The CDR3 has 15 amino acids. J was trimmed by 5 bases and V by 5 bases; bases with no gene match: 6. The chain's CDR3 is CASSVTSGGKETQYF. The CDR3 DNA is TGTGCCAGCAGCGTAACTAGCGGGGGGAAGGAGACCCAGTACTTC.

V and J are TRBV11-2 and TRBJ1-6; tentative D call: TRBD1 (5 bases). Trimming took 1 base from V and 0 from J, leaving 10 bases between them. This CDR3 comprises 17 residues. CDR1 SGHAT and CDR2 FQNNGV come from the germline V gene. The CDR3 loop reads CASSLVGRNSYNSPLHF. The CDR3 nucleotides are TGTGCCAGCAGCTTAGTGGGGCGGAACTCCTATAATTCACCCCTCCACTTT.

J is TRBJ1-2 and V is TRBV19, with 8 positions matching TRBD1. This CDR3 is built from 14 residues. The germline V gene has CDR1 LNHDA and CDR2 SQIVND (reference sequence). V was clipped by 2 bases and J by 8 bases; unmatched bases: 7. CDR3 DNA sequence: TGTGCCAGTAGTATAAGATCCCGGGACAGGGGCTACACCTTC. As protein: CASSIRSRDRGYTF.

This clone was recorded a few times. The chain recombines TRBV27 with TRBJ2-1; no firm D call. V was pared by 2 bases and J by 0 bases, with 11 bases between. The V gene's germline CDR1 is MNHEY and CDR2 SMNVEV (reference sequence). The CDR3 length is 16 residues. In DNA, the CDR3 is TGTGCCAGCAGTTTAGATCAGACCTCCTCCTACAATGAGCAGTTCTTC. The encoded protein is CASSLDQTSSYNEQFF.

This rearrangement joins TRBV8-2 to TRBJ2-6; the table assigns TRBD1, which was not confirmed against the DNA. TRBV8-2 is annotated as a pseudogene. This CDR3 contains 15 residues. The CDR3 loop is CGSRGTQSRANVLTF. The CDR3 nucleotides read TGTGGCAGTAGGGGTACACAAAGTCGGGCCAACGTCCTGACTTTC.

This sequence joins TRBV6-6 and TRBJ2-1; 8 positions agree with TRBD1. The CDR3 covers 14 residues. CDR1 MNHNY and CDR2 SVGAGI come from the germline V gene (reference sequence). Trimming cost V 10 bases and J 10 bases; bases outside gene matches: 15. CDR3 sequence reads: CATIIGQGAREQFF. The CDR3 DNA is TGTGCCACTATAATAGGGCAGGGGGCTCGAGAGCAGTTCTTC.

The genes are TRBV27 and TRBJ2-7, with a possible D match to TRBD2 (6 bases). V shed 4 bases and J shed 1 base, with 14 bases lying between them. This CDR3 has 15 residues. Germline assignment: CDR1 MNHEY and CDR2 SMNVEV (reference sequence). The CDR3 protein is CASSSPGEGSYEQYF. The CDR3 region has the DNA TGTGCCAGCAGTTCTCCGGGAGAAGGGTCCTACGAGCAGTACTTC.

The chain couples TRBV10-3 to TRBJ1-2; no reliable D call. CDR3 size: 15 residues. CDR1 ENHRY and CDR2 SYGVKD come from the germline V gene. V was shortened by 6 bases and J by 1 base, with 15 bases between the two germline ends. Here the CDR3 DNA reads TGTGCCATCAGGGGAGACTTCGCCATTAACTATGGCTACACCTTC. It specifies CAIRGDFAINYGYTF.

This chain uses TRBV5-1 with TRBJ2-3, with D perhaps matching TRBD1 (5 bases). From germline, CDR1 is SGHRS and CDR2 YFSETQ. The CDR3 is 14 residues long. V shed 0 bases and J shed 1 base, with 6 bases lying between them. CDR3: CASSLEQGTDTQYF. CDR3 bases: TGCGCCAGCAGCTTGGAACAGGGCACAGATACGCAGTATTTT.

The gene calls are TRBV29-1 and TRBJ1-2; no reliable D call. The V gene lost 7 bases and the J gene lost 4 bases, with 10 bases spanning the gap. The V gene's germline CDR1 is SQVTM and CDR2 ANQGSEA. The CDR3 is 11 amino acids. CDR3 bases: TGCAGCGCCGAGTGGGGCTATGGCTACACCTTC. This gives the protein CSAEWGYGYTF.